This T cell receptor beta chain was obtained from a study of PD-1 blockade in classical Hodgkin lymphoma. TCRdb's copy holds only in-frame clones and misses some; the assay was immunoSEQ multiplex PCR. The data contain just under 45,000 clones, roughly 78% of them seen just once; the ten biggest clones take up 2.5% to 3%. This CDR3 has 16 amino acids. Trimming cost V 5 bases and J 2 bases, with 19 bases left between them. Germline assignment: CDR1 MDHEN and CDR2 SYDVKM. Findings and caveats of the study: Any patient who commenced nivolumab under 1 year after ASCT was excluded. Only CD4+ TCR diversity, not CD8+, had risen significantly by C4D1. Baseline diversity in complete responders resembled that of newly diagnosed patients.

In regard to this clone: No antigen is known for it.

Every one of the patients relapsed after autologous stem cell transplantation (brentuximab vedotin exposure was variable). The TCR sequence derives from a human donor with classical Hodgkin lymphoma. The chain uses TRBV28 and TRBJ2-7; no firm D call. The starting material was peripheral blood mononuclear cells (PBMCs), obtained before the second cycle of nivolumab. CDR3: CASSASTVTSAYEQYF. CDR3 in DNA: TGTGCCAGCAGTGCTAGTACAGTAACATCGGCCTACGAGCAGTACTTC.